This T cell receptor (beta chain) came from a study of cytomegalovirus exposure and HLA in healthy donors. Regarding the study as a whole: In a later analysis, an Asian-associated ancestry cluster reportedly showed fewer N-insertions than the approximately 660-donor mean. Presence/absence analyses took donor sequencing depth as roughly uniform. The authors later found most CMV-associated TCR beta chains appeared HLA-restricted.

This clone was observed once. Antigen: not known. PCR was performed using 60 Vbeta and 13 Jbeta primers. Only in-frame clones appear in the TCRdb table, and some are missing; sequencing was by immunoSEQ multiplex PCR. The sample carries more than 95,000 clones, 75% to 85% recorded once. The CDR3 sequence is 13 residues long. Germline V gene data show CDR1 as SGDLS and CDR2 as YYNGEE. Trimming stripped 0 bases from V and 3 bases from J, with 5 bases between. Among the donors, all were healthy bone marrow donors. The chain recombines TRBV9 with TRBJ2-3; unclear D gene. This receptor was identified in a woman aged 18-29 years in good health and CMV-seropositive. What was sequenced was PBMCs. The CDR3 sequence: CASSVVGTDTQYF. Written as DNA, the CDR3 is TGTGCCAGCAGCGTAGTCGGGACAGATACGCAGTATTTT.